The clone carrying this T cell receptor beta chain was seen a handful of times. V lost 5 bases and J lost 0, with 17 bases in between. The CDR3 consists of 17 residues. Germline CDR1 SGHVS, CDR2 FQNEAQ. The authors' processing: Estimated nucleated cell counts came from reference gene primer amplification. TCRdb keeps only in-frame clones here, not all; method: immunoSEQ multiplex PCR. D and trimming come from the DNA, and the V and J calls and clone size come from that table. The table records some 100,000 clones, under 80% of them present only once. This entry comes from a study of blood T cell repertoires in COVID-19. Overall study: The United States, Italy and Spain were the sources of the acute and convalescent COVID-19 samples. T cells, B-cell-depleted T cells, or PBMCs provided the cDNA or gDNA that served as material.

The sequence was collected from a man aged 50 to 59 with acute or convalescent COVID-19. The sequenced sample was peripheral blood. The V and J genes are TRBV7-8 and TRBJ2-1; D may be TRBD2 (7 bases). CDR3 protein: CASSRRNGGASYNEQFF. CDR3 nucleotide sequence: TGTGCCAGCAGCCGACGCAATGGGGGGGCCTCCTACAATGAGCAGTTCTTC.